The rows below give T cell receptor beta chains drawn from one sample of a study of OX40 agonist ivuxolimab in advanced cancers. The data were produced by immunoSEQ multiplex PCR, yet TCRdb's version contains in-frame clones alone and is incomplete. Found here are tens of thousands of clones, roughly 87% of them singletons; the top ten hold 3% to 4%. This specimen was CD4+ or CD8+ T cells sorted from blood, taken in a trial of the OX40 agonist ivuxolimab. All receptors come from an adult with an advanced solid tumor such as melanoma, head and neck, liver or kidney cancer. Each CDR3 is given with its conserved first and last residue.

j_call	v_call	cdr3_aa
TRBJ2-6	TRBV27	CASSLSLRPSGANVLTF
TRBJ2-1	TRBV19	CASRKMGGQPYNEQFF
TRBJ2-5	TRBV4-3	CASSQVTGGPFGTQYF
TRBJ2-5	TRBV7-7	CAVQPSGLQETQYF
TRBJ2-1	TRBV9	CASSVDLDPNEQFF
TRBJ2-7	TRBV28	CASTTVYEQYF
TRBJ1-5	TRBV18	CASSPPTGQGVQPQHF
TRBJ2-3	TRBV5-8	CASSLGGTTSTDTQYF
TRBJ2-3	TRBV7-2	CASSLQGSGSADTQYF
TRBJ1-2	TRBV7-9	CASTLQGDYGYTF
TRBJ1-1	TRBV5-4	CASSKTGGGNTEAFF
TRBJ1-2	TRBV6-1	CASSEHSSGYGYTF
TRBJ1-5	TRBV28	CASSSGGEGGQPQHF